These 3 T cell receptor beta chains came from one sample sequenced in a study of T cell responses to AZD1222 COVID-19 vaccine. Profiling relied on immunoSEQ multiplex PCR, and the TCRdb table lists in-frame clones only, not all of them. The top ten hold 1.5% of the sample, which has about 150,000 clones, roughly 90% seen once. Sequencing used peripheral blood, obtained 28 days after the second AZD1222 dose. These TCRs come from an adult who received the AZD1222 COVID-19 vaccine.

V and J are TRBV12-3 or TRBV12-4 and TRBJ2-7, with 9 bases fitting TRBD1. The V gene end was trimmed by 8 bases and the J gene end by 3 bases; junction bases not matched to a gene: 5. There are 13 residues in the CDR3. The CDR3 nucleotides are TGTGCCAGCGGCCGGGGACAGGGCTACGAGCAGTACTTC. It is translated as CASGRGQGYEQYF.

The rearrangement joins TRBV9 to TRBJ1-2, with 10 bases that match TRBD1. The CDR3 runs to 15 residues. Germline V gives CDR1 SGDLS, CDR2 YYNGEE. After removal of 4 bases from V and 7 bases from J, the junction contained 10 bases not matched to a gene. The CDR3 DNA sequence: TGTGCCAGCAGCTCCCGGGACAGGGGAACAGGTGGCTACACCTTC. It specifies CASSSRDRGTGGYTF.

This clone showed up just a few times. The chain couples TRBV2 to TRBJ2-5; the match to TRBD2 covers 7 bases. The CDR3 extends over 14 amino acids. Germline V gene sequence: CDR1 SNHLY, CDR2 FYNNEI. The ends lost 6 bases at V and 4 bases at J; junction bases unmatched: 8. CDR3 residues: CASSPAGVGETQYF. The CDR3 nucleotides are TGTGCCAGCAGCCCTGCGGGGGTTGGAGAGACCCAGTACTTC.